This TCR beta chain was documented in a study of cytotoxic CD8 clonotypes in ibrutinib-treated CLL. Overall study context: The patients, around 12 relapsed/refractory and fewer than 16 treatment-naive, included approximately 17 who were IGHV unmutated. Responses: around 24 partial, 2 complete; after median approximately 67 months, around 14 stayed remitted, around twelve progressed.

This table comes from immunoSEQ multiplex PCR, and its TCRdb copy is limited to in-frame clones, with some not included. The sample holds a few hundred thousand clones, approximately 67% seen once. Study outcomes and limitations: Starting clonality was above that of age-matched healthy donors and tracked circulating CD8+ T-cell counts.

Turning to this clone: Antigen: not known.

The clonotype was recovered from a human donor with chronic lymphocytic leukemia. The sequencing used PBMCs, collected after 36 months of ibrutinib treatment.

Here the CDR3 reads CASSLSLYEQYF. The CDR3 bases are TGTGCCAGCAGTTTATCCTTGTACGAGCAGTACTTC. The rearrangement links TRBV27 to TRBJ2-7; D is ambiguous. V was clipped by 0 bases and J by 4 bases, with 4 bases between them. Germline V lookup: CDR1 MNHEY, CDR2 SMNVEV (reference sequence). The CDR3 is 12 residues long.